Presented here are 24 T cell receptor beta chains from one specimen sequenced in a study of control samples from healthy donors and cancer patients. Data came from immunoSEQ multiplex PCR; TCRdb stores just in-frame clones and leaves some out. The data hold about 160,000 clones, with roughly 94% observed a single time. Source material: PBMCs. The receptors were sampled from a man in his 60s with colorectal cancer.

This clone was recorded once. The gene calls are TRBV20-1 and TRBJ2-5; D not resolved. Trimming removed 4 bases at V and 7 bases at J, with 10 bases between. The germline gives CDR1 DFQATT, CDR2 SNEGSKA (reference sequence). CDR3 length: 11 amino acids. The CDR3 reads CSATYSGTQYF. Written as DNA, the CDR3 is TGCAGTGCTACCTACTCCGGGACCCAGTACTTC.

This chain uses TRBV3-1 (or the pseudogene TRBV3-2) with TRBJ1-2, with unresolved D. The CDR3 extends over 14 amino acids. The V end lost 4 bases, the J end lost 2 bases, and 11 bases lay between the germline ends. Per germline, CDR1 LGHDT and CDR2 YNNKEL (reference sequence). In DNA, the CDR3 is TGTGCCAGCAGCCCCCGGGCCCTAAACTATGGCTACACCTTC. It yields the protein CASSPRALNYGYTF.

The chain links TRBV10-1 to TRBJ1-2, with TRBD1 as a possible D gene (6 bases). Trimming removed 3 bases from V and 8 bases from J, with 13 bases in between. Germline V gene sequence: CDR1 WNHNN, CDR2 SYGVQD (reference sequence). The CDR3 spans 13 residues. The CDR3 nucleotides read TGCGCCAGCAGTGAAAAACAGGGAGCCGGCTACACCTTC. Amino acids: CASSEKQGAGYTF.

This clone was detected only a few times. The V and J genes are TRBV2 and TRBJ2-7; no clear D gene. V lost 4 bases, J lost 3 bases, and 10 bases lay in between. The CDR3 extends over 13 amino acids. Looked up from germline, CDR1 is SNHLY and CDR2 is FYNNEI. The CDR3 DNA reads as TGTGCCAGCAGTGTGGTTCCTAACTACGAGCAGTACTTC. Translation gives CASSVVPNYEQYF.

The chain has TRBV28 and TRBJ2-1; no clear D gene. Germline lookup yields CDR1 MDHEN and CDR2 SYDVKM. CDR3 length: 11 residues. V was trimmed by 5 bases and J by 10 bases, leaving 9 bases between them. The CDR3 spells CASSPGREQFF. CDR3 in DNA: TGTGCCAGCAGTCCCGGTAGGGAGCAGTTCTTC.

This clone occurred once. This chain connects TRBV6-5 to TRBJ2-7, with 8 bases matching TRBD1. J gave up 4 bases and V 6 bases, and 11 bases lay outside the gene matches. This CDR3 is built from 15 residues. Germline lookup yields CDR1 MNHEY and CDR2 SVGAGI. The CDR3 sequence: CASSPGGPLSYEQYF. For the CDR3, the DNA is TGTGCCAGCAGCCCAGGGGGCCCTCTTTCTTACGAGCAGTACTTC.

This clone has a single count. CDR3 loop: CAWSGGAGWADTQYF. The DNA for the CDR3 is TGTGCCTGGAGCGGAGGGGCGGGATGGGCAGATACGCAGTATTTT. The J gene is TRBJ2-3, the V gene TRBV30, with D maybe TRBD2 (6 bases). CDR3 length: 15 amino acids. The germline V gene encodes CDR1 GTSNPN and CDR2 SVGIG (reference sequence). V was pared by 3 bases and J by 4 bases, with 17 bases between.

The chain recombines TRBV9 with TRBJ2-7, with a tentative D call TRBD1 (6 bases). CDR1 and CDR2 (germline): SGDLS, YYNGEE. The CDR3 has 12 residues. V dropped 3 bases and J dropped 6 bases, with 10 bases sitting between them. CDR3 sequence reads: CASSARGGEQYF. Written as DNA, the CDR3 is TGTGCCAGCAGCGCCAGGGGTGGCGAGCAGTACTTC.

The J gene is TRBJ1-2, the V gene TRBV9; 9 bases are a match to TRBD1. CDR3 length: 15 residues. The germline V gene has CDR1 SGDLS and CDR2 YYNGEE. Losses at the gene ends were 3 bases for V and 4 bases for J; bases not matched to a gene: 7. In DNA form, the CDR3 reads TGTGCCAGCAGCGCGGATTGGACAGGGGCCTATGGCTACACCTTC. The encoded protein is CASSADWTGAYGYTF.

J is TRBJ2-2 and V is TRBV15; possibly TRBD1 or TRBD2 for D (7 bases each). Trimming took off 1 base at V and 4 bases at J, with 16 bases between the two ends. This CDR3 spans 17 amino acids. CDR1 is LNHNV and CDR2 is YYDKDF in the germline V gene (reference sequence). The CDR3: CATSRVGGAGGTGELFF. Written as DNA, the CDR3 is TGTGCCACCAGCAGAGTGGGAGGGGCAGGGGGCACCGGGGAGCTGTTTTTT.

CDR3: CASTTIGGTEAFF. The CDR3 DNA follows: TGTGCCAGCACCACAATTGGGGGCACTGAAGCTTTCTTT. The chain employs TRBV28 and TRBJ1-1; D possibly corresponds to TRBD1 (5 bases). This CDR3 has 13 amino acids. CDR1 and CDR2 from the germline V gene are MDHEN and SYDVKM. Trimming removed 7 bases from V and 4 bases from J, with 13 bases in between.

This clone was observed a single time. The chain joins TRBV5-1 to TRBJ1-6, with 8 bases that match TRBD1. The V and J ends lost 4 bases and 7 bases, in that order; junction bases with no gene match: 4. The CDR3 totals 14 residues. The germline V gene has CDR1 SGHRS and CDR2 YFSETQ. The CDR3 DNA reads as TGCGCCAGCAGCGTGGGACAGGACAATTCACCCCTCCACTTT. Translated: CASSVGQDNSPLHF.

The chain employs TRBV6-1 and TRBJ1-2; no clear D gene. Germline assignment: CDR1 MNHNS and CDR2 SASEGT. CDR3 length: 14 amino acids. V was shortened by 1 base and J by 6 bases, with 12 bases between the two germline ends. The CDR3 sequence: CASSEGGIGNGYTF. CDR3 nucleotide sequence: TGTGCCAGCAGTGAAGGAGGGATTGGCAATGGCTACACCTTC.

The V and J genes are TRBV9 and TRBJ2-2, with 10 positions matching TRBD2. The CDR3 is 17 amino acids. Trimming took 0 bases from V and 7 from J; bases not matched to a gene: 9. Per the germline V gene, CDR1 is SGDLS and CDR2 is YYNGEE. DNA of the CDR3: TGTGCCAGCAGCGTAGTGGCGAGCGGGGGGGCCAACGGGGAGCTGTTTTTT. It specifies CASSVVASGGANGELFF.

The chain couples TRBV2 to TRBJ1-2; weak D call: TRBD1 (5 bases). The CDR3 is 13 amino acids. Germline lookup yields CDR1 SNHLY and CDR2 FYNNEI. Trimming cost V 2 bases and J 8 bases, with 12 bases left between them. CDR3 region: CASSETRVVGYTF. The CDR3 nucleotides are TGTGCCAGCAGTGAAACCAGGGTTGTAGGCTACACCTTC.

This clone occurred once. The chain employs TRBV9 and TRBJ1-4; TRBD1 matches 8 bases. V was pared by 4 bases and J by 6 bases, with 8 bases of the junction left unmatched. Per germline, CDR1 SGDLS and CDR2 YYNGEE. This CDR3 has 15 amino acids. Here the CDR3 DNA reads TGTGCCAGCAGCATACAGGGGGGGAGACATGAAAAACTGTTTTTT. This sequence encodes CASSIQGGRHEKLFF.

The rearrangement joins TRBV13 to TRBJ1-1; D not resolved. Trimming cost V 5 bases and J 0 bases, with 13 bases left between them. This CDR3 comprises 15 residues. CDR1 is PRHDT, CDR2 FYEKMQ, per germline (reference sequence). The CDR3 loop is CASSRTDDMNTEAFF. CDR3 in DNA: TGTGCCAGCAGCCGAACTGACGACATGAACACTGAAGCTTTCTTT.

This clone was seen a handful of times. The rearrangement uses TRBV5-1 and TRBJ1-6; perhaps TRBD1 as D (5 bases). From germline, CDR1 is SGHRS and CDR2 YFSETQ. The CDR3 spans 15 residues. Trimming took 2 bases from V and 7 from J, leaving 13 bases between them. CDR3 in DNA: TGCGCCAGCAGCTTTGACAGCCAGGTGAATTCACCCCTCCACTTT. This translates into CASSFDSQVNSPLHF. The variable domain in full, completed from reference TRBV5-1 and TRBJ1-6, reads KAGVTQTPRYLIKTRGQQVTLSCSPISGHRSVSWYQQTPGQGLQFLFEYFSETQRNKGNFPGRFSGRQFSNSRSEMNVSTLELGDSALYLCASSFDSQVNSPLHFGNGTRLTVT.

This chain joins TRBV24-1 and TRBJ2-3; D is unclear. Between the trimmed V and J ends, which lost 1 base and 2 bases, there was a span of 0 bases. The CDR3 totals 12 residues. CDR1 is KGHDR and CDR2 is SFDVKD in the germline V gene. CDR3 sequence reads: CATSDFTDTQYF. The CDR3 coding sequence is TGTGCCACCAGTGATTTCACAGATACGCAGTATTTT.

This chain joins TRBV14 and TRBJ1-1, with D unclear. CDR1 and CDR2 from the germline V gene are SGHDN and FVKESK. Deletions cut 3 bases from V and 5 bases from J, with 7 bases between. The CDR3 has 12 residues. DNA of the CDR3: TGTGCCAGCAGCCAGACTCGGACTGAAGCTTTCTTT. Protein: CASSQTRTEAFF.

The CDR3 nucleotides read TGTGCCAGCAGCTTAGATGGGTATAGCACAGATACGCAGTATTTT. It encodes CASSLDGYSTDTQYF. The chain uses TRBV7-7 and TRBJ2-3; no definite D call. The CDR3 is made up of 15 amino acids. In germline, CDR1 is SSHAT, CDR2 FNYEAQ (reference sequence). V was clipped by 1 base and J by 0 bases, with 8 bases between them.

The chain's CDR3 is CASSVEGAIISGNTIYF. The CDR3 bases are TGTGCCAGCAGCGTAGAAGGGGCTATAATCTCTGGAAACACCATATATTTT. V is TRBV9 and J is TRBJ1-3; possible D gene TRBD1, 5 bases. V was pared by 0 bases and J by 0 bases, with 13 bases between. CDR3 size: 17 residues. Germline V CDR1 and CDR2: SGDLS, YYNGEE.

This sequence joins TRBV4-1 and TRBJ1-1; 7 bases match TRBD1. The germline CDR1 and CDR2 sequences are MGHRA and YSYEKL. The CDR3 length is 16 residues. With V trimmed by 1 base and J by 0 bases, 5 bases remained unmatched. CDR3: CASSQARQGLNTEAFF. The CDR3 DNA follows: TGCGCCAGCAGCCAAGCCCGACAGGGACTGAACACTGAAGCTTTCTTT.

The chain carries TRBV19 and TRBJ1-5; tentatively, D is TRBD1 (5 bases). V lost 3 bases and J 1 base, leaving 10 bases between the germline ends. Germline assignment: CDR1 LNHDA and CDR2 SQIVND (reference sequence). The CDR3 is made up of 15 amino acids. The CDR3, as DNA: TGTGCCAGTAGTATCCAGGGCCTAAGCAATCAGCCCCAGCATTTT. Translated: CASSIQGLSNQPQHF.